This T cell receptor beta chain is from a study of siplizumab effects on memory and regulatory T cells. Findings and caveats of the study: The majority of clones, roughly 80-95% of proliferating CD4+ or CD8+ clones, lacked an assignable naive or memory phenotype.

This CDR3 spans 14 amino acids. With 4 bases clipped from V and 2 bases from J, the junction kept 0 bases outside the gene matches. Per the germline V gene, CDR1 is ENHRY and CDR2 is SYGVKD. Points on this clone: As yet, its antigen is unknown. The same CDR3 can be traced to other DNA sequences in this sample.

Per sample, approximately 10^5 TCR templates underwent assay. Generated by immunoSEQ multiplex PCR, the TCRdb table keeps only in-frame clones and is missing some. Of some 110,000 clones in the sample, roughly 91% were seen once. The sample taken for sequencing was CD4+ T cells sorted from blood. This receptor was identified in a human donor in good health. The chain has TRBV10-3 and TRBJ2-7, with 12 bases identical to TRBD2. This CDR3 reads CAISGLAGAYEQYF. CDR3 in DNA: TGTGCCATCAGTGGACTAGCGGGAGCCTACGAGCAGTACTTC.